Described below is a single T cell receptor beta chain sequence and its context. TCR beta CDR3 region amplification was performed from RNA transcripts. HTBI primers were used for first-round RT-PCR of the TCR CDR3. In TCRdb, the multiplex PCR reads were re-called with MiXCR into one record per CDR3 protein. The sample lists approximately 430,000 distinct CDR3 sequences; about 15% were seen once. This specimen belongs to a study of T cells in Graves' hyperthyroidism and ophthalmopathy. In germline, CDR1 is SGHAT, CDR2 FQNNGV. The CDR3 sequence is 15 residues long. Deletions cut 1 base from V and 7 bases from J, with 16 bases between.

The sample consisted of blood. The chain has TRBV11-2 and TRBJ2-5; D not certain. This receptor was obtained from a man younger than 30 with Graves' ophthalmopathy. The CDR3 sequence is CASSLASGTLGTQYF. CDR3 DNA sequence: TGTGCCAGCAGCTTAGCCTCGGGTACCCTAGGGACCCAGTACTTC.